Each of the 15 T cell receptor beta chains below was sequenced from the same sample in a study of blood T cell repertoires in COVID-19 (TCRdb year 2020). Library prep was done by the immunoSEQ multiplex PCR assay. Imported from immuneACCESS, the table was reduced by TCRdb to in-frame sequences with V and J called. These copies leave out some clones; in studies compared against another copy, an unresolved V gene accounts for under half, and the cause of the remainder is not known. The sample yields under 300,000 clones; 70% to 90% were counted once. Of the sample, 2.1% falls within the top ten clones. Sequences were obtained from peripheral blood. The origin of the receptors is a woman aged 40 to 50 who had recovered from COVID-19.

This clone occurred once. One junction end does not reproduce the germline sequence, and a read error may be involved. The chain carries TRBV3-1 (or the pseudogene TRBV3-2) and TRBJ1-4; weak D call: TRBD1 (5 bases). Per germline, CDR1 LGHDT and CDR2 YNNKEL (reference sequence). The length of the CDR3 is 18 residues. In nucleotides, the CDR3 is TGTGCCAGCAGCAAAGAATCGGGACTGCGGGTGACTAATGAAAAACTGTTTTTT. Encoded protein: CASSKESGLRVTNEKLFF.

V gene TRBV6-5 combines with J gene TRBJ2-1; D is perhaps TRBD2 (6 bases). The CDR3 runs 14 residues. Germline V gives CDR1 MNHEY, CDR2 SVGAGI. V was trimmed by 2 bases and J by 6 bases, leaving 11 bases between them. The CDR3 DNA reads TGTGCCAGCAGTTACGGACTATCAAGCAATGAGCAGTTCTTC. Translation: CASSYGLSSNEQFF.

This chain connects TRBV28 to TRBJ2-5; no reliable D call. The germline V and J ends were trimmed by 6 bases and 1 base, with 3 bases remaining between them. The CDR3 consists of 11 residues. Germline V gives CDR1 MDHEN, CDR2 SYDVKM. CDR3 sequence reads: CASRLQETQYF. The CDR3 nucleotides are TGTGCCAGCAGACTCCAAGAGACCCAGTACTTC.

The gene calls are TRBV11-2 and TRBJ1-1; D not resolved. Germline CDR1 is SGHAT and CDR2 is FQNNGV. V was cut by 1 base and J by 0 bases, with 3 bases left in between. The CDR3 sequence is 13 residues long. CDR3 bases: TGTGCCAGCAGCTTAGGGCTGAACACTGAAGCTTTCTTT. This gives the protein CASSLGLNTEAFF.

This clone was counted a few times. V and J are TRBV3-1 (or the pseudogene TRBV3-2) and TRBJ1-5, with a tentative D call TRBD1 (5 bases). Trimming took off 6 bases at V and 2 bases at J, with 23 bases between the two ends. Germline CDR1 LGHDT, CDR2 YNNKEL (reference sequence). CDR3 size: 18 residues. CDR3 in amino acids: CASSSSSGMGWGNQPQHF. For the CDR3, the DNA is TGTGCCAGCAGTTCAAGTTCAGGGATGGGGTGGGGCAATCAGCCCCAGCATTTT.

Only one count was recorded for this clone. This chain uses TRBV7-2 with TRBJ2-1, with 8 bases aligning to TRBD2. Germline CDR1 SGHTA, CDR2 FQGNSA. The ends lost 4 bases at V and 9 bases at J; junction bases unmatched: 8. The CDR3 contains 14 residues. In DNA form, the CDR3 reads TGTGCCAGCAGCTCCACGGGGGGGATTCCTGAGCAGTTCTTC. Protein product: CASSSTGGIPEQFF.

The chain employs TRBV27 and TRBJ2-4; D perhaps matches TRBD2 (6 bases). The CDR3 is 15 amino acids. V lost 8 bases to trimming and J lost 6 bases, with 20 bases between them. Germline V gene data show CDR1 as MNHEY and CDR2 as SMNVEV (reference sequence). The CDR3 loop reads CASGGGWGERNIQYF. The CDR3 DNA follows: TGTGCCAGCGGCGGAGGGTGGGGAGAGAGAAACATTCAGTACTTC.

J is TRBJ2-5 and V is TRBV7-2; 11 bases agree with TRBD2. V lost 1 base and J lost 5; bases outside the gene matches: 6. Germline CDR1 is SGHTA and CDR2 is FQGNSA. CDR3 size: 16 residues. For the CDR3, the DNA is TGTGCCAGCAGCTTAGGGGCTAGCGGGGGGACGGAGACCCAGTACTTC. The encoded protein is CASSLGASGGTETQYF.

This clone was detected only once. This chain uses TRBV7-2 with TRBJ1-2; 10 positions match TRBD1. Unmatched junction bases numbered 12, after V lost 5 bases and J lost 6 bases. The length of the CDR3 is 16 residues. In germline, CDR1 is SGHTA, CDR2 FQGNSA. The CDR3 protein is CASSPYRTGGDDGYTF. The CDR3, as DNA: TGTGCCAGCAGCCCCTATCGGACAGGGGGAGACGATGGCTACACCTTC. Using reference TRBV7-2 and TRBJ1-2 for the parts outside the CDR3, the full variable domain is GAGVSQSPSNKVTEKGKDVELRCDPISGHTALYWYRQSLGQGLEFLIYFQGNSAPDKSGLPSDRFSAERTGGSVSTLTIQRTQQEDSAVYLCASSPYRTGGDDGYTFGSGTRLTVV.

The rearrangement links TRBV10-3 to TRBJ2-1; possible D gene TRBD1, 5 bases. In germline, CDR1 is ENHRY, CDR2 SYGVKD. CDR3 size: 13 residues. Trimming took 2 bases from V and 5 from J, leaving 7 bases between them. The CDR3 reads CAISEQGDNEQFF. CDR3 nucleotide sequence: TGTGCCATCAGTGAGCAAGGGGACAATGAGCAGTTCTTC.

Here the CDR3 DNA reads TGCGCCAGCAGCCTAGGTCCTAGCGGGATGTATGAGCAGTTCTTC. Translation gives CASSLGPSGMYEQFF. The chain couples TRBV4-1 to TRBJ2-1, with 9 bases matching TRBD2. Trimming at V came to 4 bases and at J to 8 bases, leaving 9 bases not matched to a gene. The CDR3 is made up of 15 amino acids. Germline CDR1 reads MGHRA; CDR2 reads YSYEKL.

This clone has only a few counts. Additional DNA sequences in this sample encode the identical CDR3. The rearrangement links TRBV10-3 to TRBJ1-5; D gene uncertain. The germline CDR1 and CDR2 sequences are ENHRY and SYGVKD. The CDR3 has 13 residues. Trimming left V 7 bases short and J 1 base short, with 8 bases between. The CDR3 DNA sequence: TGTGCCATCAACTCGGGAAGCAATCAGCCCCAGCATTTT. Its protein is CAINSGSNQPQHF.

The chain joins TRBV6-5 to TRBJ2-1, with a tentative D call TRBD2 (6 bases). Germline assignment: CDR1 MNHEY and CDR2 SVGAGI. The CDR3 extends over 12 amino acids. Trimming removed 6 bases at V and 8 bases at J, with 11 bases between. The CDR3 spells CASRTGVDEQFF. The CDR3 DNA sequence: TGTGCCAGCAGGACGGGGGTGGATGAGCAGTTCTTC.

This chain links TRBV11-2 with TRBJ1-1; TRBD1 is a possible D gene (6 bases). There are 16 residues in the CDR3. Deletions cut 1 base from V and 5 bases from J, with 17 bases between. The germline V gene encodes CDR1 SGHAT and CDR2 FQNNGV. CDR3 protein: CASSLVGGVSITEAFF. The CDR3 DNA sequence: TGTGCCAGCAGCTTAGTAGGGGGTGTATCGATTACTGAAGCTTTCTTT.

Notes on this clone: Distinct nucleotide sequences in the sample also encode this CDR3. The CDR3 nucleotides are TGTGCCAGCTCACCGCCGGGACTAGCAAGCGAGCAGTACTTC. Its protein product is CASSPPGLASEQYF. The rearrangement links TRBV18 to TRBJ2-7, with 9 bases fitting TRBD2. V gave up 3 bases and J gave up 6 bases; unmatched junction bases: 6. The CDR3 runs to 14 residues. The germline CDR1 and CDR2 sequences are KGHSH and LQKENI.